The 15 T cell receptor beta chains below all came from one sample that was sequenced in a study of regulatory T cells in long-lasting Graves disease (dated by TCRdb to the early 2020s). Explained via the paper, the time point label denotes: newly diagnosed GD, antithyroid drugs for less than 3 months. For both TCR sequencing and RNA sequencing, RNA was extracted from PBMCs in TRIzol. Receptor libraries were prepared by multiplex PCR. The instrument was an Illumina HiSeq 4000. To build TCR beta libraries, CDR3 regions were amplified by Arm-PCR using iRepertoire HTBI primers. TCRdb reworked the public reads: Q25 trimming with fastp, MiXCR clone assembly, productive beta chains retained. CDR3 protein duplicates are merged, each entry listing the most common genes and DNA. In this sample the table shows some 400,000 distinct CDR3 sequences, 14% to 15% of which occur a single time. The ten largest clones capture approximately 15% of the sample.

The same data also contributed to another study, on T cells in Graves' hyperthyroidism and ophthalmopathy.

The starting material was peripheral blood mononuclear cells (PBMCs), obtained at new diagnosis, from a patient treated with antithyroid drugs. The source is a woman aged 25 to 39 with Graves disease. Donor details come from another sample of the same person, matched by shared clones.

This clonotype was recorded at least ten times. The chain joins TRBV2 to TRBJ1-1; D uncertain. V was clipped by 2 bases and J by 3 bases, with 10 bases between them. The germline gives CDR1 SNHLY, CDR2 FYNNEI. The CDR3 covers 14 residues. The CDR3 nucleotides are TGTGCCAGCAGTGAATTGGGTTATGACACTGAAGCTTTCTTT. Translated: CASSELGYDTEAFF.

This clonotype was seen repeatedly, ten times or more. This chain connects TRBV9 to TRBJ1-2, with D tentatively TRBD1 (5 bases). V shed 6 bases and J shed 1 base, with 16 bases lying between them. Looked up from germline, CDR1 is SGDLS and CDR2 is YYNGEE. The length of the CDR3 is 15 residues. The DNA for the CDR3 is TGTGCCAGCACCTTATCCCGGGGGGATAACTATGGCTACACCTTC. Residues: CASTLSRGDNYGYTF.

This clonotype came up many times. The V gene is TRBV29-1, the J gene TRBJ2-3; D is unclear. Germline values: CDR1 SQVTM, CDR2 ANQGSEA. This CDR3 comprises 15 residues. Between the trimmed V and J ends, which lost 7 bases and 2 bases, there was a span of 19 bases. DNA for the CDR3: TGCAGCGCCACGGTCCCGCGGATATCCACAGATACGCAGTATTTT. It is translated as CSATVPRISTDTQYF.

There are a few counts of this clonotype. The genes are TRBV5-8 and TRBJ2-5, with TRBD1 matching over 10 bases. This CDR3 spans 15 amino acids. Germline CDR1 reads SGHTS; CDR2 reads YDEGEE. J was trimmed by 7 bases and V by 0 bases; bases with no gene match: 6. CDR3 nucleotide sequence: TGTGCCAGCAGCTTGGCGGGACAGGGGACTTGGACCCAGTACTTC. Translation gives CASSLAGQGTWTQYF.

This clonotype was seen just once. The chain uses TRBV27 and TRBJ1-5, with D possibly being TRBD1 (6 bases). Germline lookup yields CDR1 MNHEY and CDR2 SMNVEV (reference sequence). This CDR3 has 16 residues. Trimming took off 2 bases at V and 4 bases at J, with 15 bases between the two ends. The DNA of the CDR3 is TGTGCCAGCAGTTTAACGGGGGGCGACCCAAATCAGCCCCAGCATTTT. This translates into CASSLTGGDPNQPQHF.

The chain uses TRBV7-9 and TRBJ1-1; 7 bases fit TRBD1. CDR1 is SEHNR, CDR2 FQNEAQ, per germline (reference sequence). The V segment lost 5 bases and the J segment 4 bases; nucleotides outside the gene matches: 7. The CDR3 runs to 14 residues. The CDR3 spells CASSQITGVTEAFF. Here the CDR3 DNA reads TGTGCCAGCAGCCAGATAACAGGGGTCACTGAAGCTTTCTTT. Together with reference TRBV7-9 and TRBJ1-1, the CDR3 gives the full variable domain: DTGVSQNPRHKITKRGQNVTFRCDPISEHNRLYWYRQTLGQGPEFLTYFQNEAQLEKSRLLSDRFSAERPKGSFSTLEIQRTEQGDSAMYLCASSQITGVTEAFFGQGTRLTVV.

This clonotype was recorded at least ten times. This rearrangement joins TRBV7-2 to TRBJ1-2; 8 bases are shared with TRBD1. The CDR3 is 15 residues long. J gave up 3 bases and V 0 bases, and 3 bases lay outside the gene matches. Germline V gives CDR1 SGHTA, CDR2 FQGNSA. The CDR3 DNA sequence: TGTGCCAGCAGCTTAGCGCCAGGGGGCGACTATGGCTACACCTTC. This encodes CASSLAPGGDYGYTF.

At least ten counts were recorded for this clonotype. The chain recombines TRBV12-3 or TRBV12-4 with TRBJ2-1, with a possible D match to TRBD2 (6 bases). CDR3 length: 17 amino acids. V lost 7 bases to trimming and J lost 2 bases, with 21 bases between them. CDR3 protein: CASIKGRLATTYNEQFF. The CDR3 coding sequence is TGTGCCAGCATTAAAGGAAGGCTAGCGACTACCTACAATGAGCAGTTCTTC.

The V gene is TRBV6-2 or TRBV6-3, the J gene TRBJ2-4; 9 bases are a match to TRBD2. The CDR3 contains 18 residues. Germline V gene sequence: CDR1 MNHEY, CDR2 SVGEGT. V lost 4 bases to trimming and J lost 5 bases; unmatched junction nucleotides: 15. The CDR3 here is CASSSLQVLAGNENIQYF. DNA of the CDR3: TGTGCCAGCAGTTCCCTCCAGGTCCTAGCGGGAAATGAAAACATTCAGTACTTC.

The V gene is TRBV2, the J gene TRBJ1-2; D is undetermined. This CDR3 is built from 14 residues. Trimming took 3 bases from V and 5 from J, leaving 13 bases between them. Germline V CDR1 and CDR2: SNHLY, FYNNEI. The CDR3 DNA sequence: TGTGCCAGCAGTGATGAGAGGGAAGCTTATGGCTACACCTTC. Encoded protein: CASSDEREAYGYTF. Full variable domain (rest looked up from reference TRBV2 and TRBJ1-2): EPEVTQTPSHQVTQMGQEVILRCVPISNHLYFYWYRQILGQKVEFLVSFYNNEISEKSEIFDDQFSVERPDGSNFTLKIRSTKLEDSAMYFCASSDEREAYGYTFGSGTRLTVV.

This clonotype was seen ten or more times. This chain connects TRBV5-1 to TRBJ1-2; 10 nucleotides match TRBD1. Trimming removed 6 bases from V and 5 bases from J; junction bases left unmatched: 7. Looked up from germline, CDR1 is SGHRS and CDR2 is YFSETQ. This CDR3 comprises 14 residues. This CDR3 reads CASKTGTGDYGYTF. The CDR3, as DNA: TGCGCCAGCAAAACCGGGACAGGGGATTATGGCTACACCTTC.

This clonotype has a count of ten or more. The chain links TRBV12-3 or TRBV12-4 to TRBJ2-3, with D uncertain. The V gene lost 4 bases and the J gene lost 3 bases, with 8 bases spanning the gap. The CDR3 is 13 amino acids. The CDR3 DNA sequence: TGTGCCAGCAGTTCATCTGGGACAGATACGCAGTATTTT. Its translation is CASSSSGTDTQYF.

A note on this clonotype: Possible read error: a much larger clone is one base away. The chain combines TRBV20-1 with TRBJ1-2; tentatively, D is TRBD1 (6 bases). CDR1 is DFQATT and CDR2 is SNEGSKA in the germline V gene (reference sequence). The CDR3 consists of 15 residues. V was shortened by 5 bases and J by 10 bases, with 26 bases between the two germline ends. The CDR3 is CSAPKVEGDLGVYTF. The DNA of the CDR3 is TGCAGTGCTCCCAAGGTTGAGGGGGACCTTGGTGTCTACACCTTC.

There are a few counts of this clonotype. The chain combines TRBV13 with TRBJ1-3; no clear D gene. The CDR3 extends over 15 amino acids. V lost 3 bases, J lost 0 bases, and 9 bases lay in between. Germline values: CDR1 PRHDT, CDR2 FYEKMQ (reference sequence). The CDR3 is CASSFHQDSGNTIYF. The CDR3 DNA is TGTGCCAGCAGCTTTCATCAAGACTCTGGAAACACCATATATTTT.

The sample holds many counts of this clonotype. The V and J genes are TRBV5-1 and TRBJ1-1; D might be TRBD1 (6 bases). This CDR3 region has 14 residues. Per germline, CDR1 SGHRS and CDR2 YFSETQ. Deletions cut 7 bases from V and 5 bases from J, with 18 bases between. CDR3 loop: CASSPWAGETEAFF. Here the CDR3 DNA reads TGCGCCAGCTCCCCCTGGGCAGGGGAGACTGAAGCTTTCTTT.